The rows below give T cell receptor gamma chains drawn from one sample of a study of Vδ1+ human thymocytes. TCRdb reprocessed the multiplex PCR reads through CATT. The profile covers under 25,000 gamma-chain clones, with approximately 14% appearing a single time and 1.9% taken by the ten largest. The sequenced material came from Vdelta1+ gamma-delta thymocytes from the thymus. These receptors were obtained from a child younger than two who had congenital heart surgery. Each CDR3 is given with its conserved first and last residue. Expanded clones get a size class; other rows say once, few or many, or leave the size out.

TRGJ1/TRGJ2,-,TRGV9,TGTGCCTTGTGGGAGGTGGGTACAAAGAAACTCTTT,CALWEVGTKKLF
TRGJ1/TRGJ2,-,TRGV4,TGTGCCACCTGGAATGGGCGAGCCTTGTATAAGAAACTCTTT,CATWNGRALYKKLF
TRGJP2,few,TRGV2,TGTGCCACCTGGGACGGGTATGGTAGTGATTGGATCAAGACGTTT,CATWDGYGSDWIKTF
TRGJ1/TRGJ2,-,TRGV4,TGTGCCACCTGGGATGTAGATTATTATAAGAAACTCTTT,CATWDVDYYKKLF
TRGJ1/TRGJ2,few,TRGV4,TGTGCCACCTGGGATGGAGAATCAACCATTTATTATAAGAAACTCTTT,CATWDGESTIYYKKLF
TRGJ1/TRGJ2,few,TRGV9,TGTGCCTTGTGGGATCCCAGCCACATAAAGAAACTCTTT,CALWDPSHIKKLF
TRGJ1/TRGJ2,-,TRGV3,TGTGCCACCTGGGACGGCCGTTGGTATAAGATTCTCTTT,CATWDGRWYKILF
TRGJ1/TRGJ2,medium-sized,TRGV4,TGTGCCACCTGGGATGGGCCTTATTATAAGAAACTCTTT,CATWDGPYYKKLF
TRGJ1/TRGJ2,-,TRGV5,TGTGCCACCTGGGACTGGGGTTATTATAAGAAACTCTTT,CATWDWGYYKKLF
TRGJP2,-,TRGV3,TGTGCCACCTGGGACAGGCTGAGTGATTGGATCAAGACGTTT,CATWDRLSDWIKTF
TRGJ1/TRGJ2,few,TRGV9,TGTGCCTTGTGGGAGGTGCAGTACGGGAAACTCTTT,CALWEVQYGKLF
TRGJ1/TRGJ2,-,TRGV5,TGTGCCACCTGGGACAGGGGGGATAAGAAACTCTTT,CATWDRGDKKLF
TRGJ1/TRGJ2,-,TRGV9,TGTGCCTTGTGGGAGGTCCTCCATTATTATAAGAAACTCTTT,CALWEVLHYYKKLF
TRGJ1/TRGJ2,-,TRGV8,TGTGCCACCTGGGATAGGCAAAGCAACCCGAATAAGAAACTCTTT,CATWDRQSNPNKKLF
TRGJ1/TRGJ2,few,TRGV4,TGTGCCACCTGGACATCCGAATCAGCCAAACTCTTT,CATWTSESAKLF